The T cell receptor beta chain under discussion was sequenced for a study of Ad26.COV2.S vaccination and SARS-CoV-2 variants. The CDR3 runs 14 residues. Trimming pared 2 bases from V and 1 base from J, leaving 11 bases between. Looked up from germline, CDR1 is SQVTM and CDR2 is ANQGSEA. Sample treatment: 15 to 20 received Ad26.COV2.S at low or high dose, single or two shots; 5 received placebo; per-sample allocation not given. Samples analyzed were those drawn on day 63 after the first vaccine or placebo injection. Libraries were prepared by immunoSEQ multiplex PCR; TCRdb keeps only in-frame clonotypes and omits some of them. The sample includes about 350,000 clones, roughly 90% of them seen just once.

This chain uses TRBV29-1 with TRBJ1-1; possibly TRBD1 for D (6 bases). The sequencing here drew on peripheral blood, taken in a trial of Ad26.COV2.S vaccine versus placebo. This TCR was recovered from a person between 18 and 59 years old who received the Ad26.COV2.S COVID-19 vaccine or a placebo. This CDR3 is CSVEYRVRNTEAFF. In nucleotides, the CDR3 is TGCAGCGTTGAATACAGGGTCAGGAACACTGAAGCTTTCTTT.